Listed below are T cell receptor beta chains from one sample, sequenced in a study of T-cell reconstitution after alpha-beta-depleted transplantation in children. TCRdb recomputed calls from the PCR reads with MiXCR, one row per CDR3 protein. The sample lists around 380,000 distinct CDR3 sequences, 9.5% to 13% occurring once. The starting material was PBMCs from the stem cell graft donor, obtained from the stem cell graft. Every receptor here comes from a human donor who donated a stem cell graft to a child with acute myeloid leukemia. Both conserved end residues are part of each CDR3. Each record gives: D gene, J gene, V gene, clone size, CDR3 length, CDR3 DNA, CDR3 protein. The D gene is left open where the match is weak. The size field is filled for only some rows; it gives once, few, many or a size class.

NA	TRBJ2-3	TRBV20-1	few	15	TGCAGTGCTAGTATCCTGGGGTTCGGCACAGATACGCAGTATTTT	CSASILGFGTDTQYF
NA	TRBJ2-5	TRBV5-1	many	15	TGCGCCAGCAGAGGCGGTTCGGCCGGGGTTGAGACCCAGTACTTC	CASRGGSAGVETQYF
NA	TRBJ1-1	TRBV10-3	many	12	TGTGCCATCAGCGCCGCGGGGGCTGAAGCTTTCTTT	CAISAAGAEAFF
TRBD2	TRBJ2-5	TRBV7-9	few	16	TGTGCCAGCAGCTTGGGTAGCGGGAGCATCCAAGAGACCCAGTACTTC	CASSLGSGSIQETQYF
TRBD1	TRBJ1-6	TRBV5-1	few	14	TGCGCCAGCAGTCGGGAGGGGGCTAATTCACCCCTCCACTTT	CASSREGANSPLHF
TRBD2	TRBJ2-1	TRBV20-1	few	16	TGCAGTGCTCACCCCGGAGTAGCGGGGGGCCGGGATGAGCAGTTCTTC	CSAHPGVAGGRDEQFF
NA	TRBJ1-5	TRBV9	many	13	TGTGCCAGCAGCCCCGTGCCCGGTCAGCCCCAGCATTTT	CASSPVPGQPQHF
NA	TRBJ2-2	TRBV27	NA	16	TGTGCCAGCAGTTTATTGGCAGGGTCTTACACCGGGGAGCTGTTTTTT	CASSLLAGSYTGELFF
TRBD2	TRBJ2-3	TRBV12-3/TRBV12-4	NA	15	TGTGCCAGCAGGGTAGCGGGGGTAACCACAGATACGCAGTATTTT	CASRVAGVTTDTQYF
TRBD1	TRBJ2-6	TRBV15	NA	18	TGTGCCACCAACGTCGACAGGGTTTTTAAAGCGGGGGCCAACGTCCTGACTTTC	CATNVDRVFKAGANVLTF
NA	TRBJ1-2	TRBV27	few	14	TGTGCCAGCAGTTTCGGCGGACCGAACTATGGCTACACCTTC	CASSFGGPNYGYTF
NA	TRBJ2-1	TRBV6-6	NA	13	TGTGCCAGCGCCGCTGGACCCAGGGTTGAGCAGTTCTTC	CASAAGPRVEQFF
NA	TRBJ2-3	TRBV29-1	few	15	TGCAGCGTTGATTCTGGGCAACCACTCACAGATACGCAGTATTTT	CSVDSGQPLTDTQYF
TRBD2	TRBJ2-3	TRBV20-1	NA	16	TGCAGTGCCCCCAGCGGGGGGCACTCTAGCACAGATACGCAGTATTTT	CSAPSGGHSSTDTQYF
NA	TRBJ2-3	TRBV3-1	NA	14	TGTGCCAGCAGCCCGCGGACAGTCACAGATACGCAGTATTTT	CASSPRTVTDTQYF
NA	TRBJ2-1	TRBV7-3	few	14	TGTGCCAGCAGCACCGTACCCCTGGGTGATGAGCAGTTCTTC	CASSTVPLGDEQFF
NA	TRBJ2-5	TRBV5-1	few	14	TGCGCCAGCAGCTTCCGACTACCCGAAGAGACCCAGTACTTC	CASSFRLPEETQYF